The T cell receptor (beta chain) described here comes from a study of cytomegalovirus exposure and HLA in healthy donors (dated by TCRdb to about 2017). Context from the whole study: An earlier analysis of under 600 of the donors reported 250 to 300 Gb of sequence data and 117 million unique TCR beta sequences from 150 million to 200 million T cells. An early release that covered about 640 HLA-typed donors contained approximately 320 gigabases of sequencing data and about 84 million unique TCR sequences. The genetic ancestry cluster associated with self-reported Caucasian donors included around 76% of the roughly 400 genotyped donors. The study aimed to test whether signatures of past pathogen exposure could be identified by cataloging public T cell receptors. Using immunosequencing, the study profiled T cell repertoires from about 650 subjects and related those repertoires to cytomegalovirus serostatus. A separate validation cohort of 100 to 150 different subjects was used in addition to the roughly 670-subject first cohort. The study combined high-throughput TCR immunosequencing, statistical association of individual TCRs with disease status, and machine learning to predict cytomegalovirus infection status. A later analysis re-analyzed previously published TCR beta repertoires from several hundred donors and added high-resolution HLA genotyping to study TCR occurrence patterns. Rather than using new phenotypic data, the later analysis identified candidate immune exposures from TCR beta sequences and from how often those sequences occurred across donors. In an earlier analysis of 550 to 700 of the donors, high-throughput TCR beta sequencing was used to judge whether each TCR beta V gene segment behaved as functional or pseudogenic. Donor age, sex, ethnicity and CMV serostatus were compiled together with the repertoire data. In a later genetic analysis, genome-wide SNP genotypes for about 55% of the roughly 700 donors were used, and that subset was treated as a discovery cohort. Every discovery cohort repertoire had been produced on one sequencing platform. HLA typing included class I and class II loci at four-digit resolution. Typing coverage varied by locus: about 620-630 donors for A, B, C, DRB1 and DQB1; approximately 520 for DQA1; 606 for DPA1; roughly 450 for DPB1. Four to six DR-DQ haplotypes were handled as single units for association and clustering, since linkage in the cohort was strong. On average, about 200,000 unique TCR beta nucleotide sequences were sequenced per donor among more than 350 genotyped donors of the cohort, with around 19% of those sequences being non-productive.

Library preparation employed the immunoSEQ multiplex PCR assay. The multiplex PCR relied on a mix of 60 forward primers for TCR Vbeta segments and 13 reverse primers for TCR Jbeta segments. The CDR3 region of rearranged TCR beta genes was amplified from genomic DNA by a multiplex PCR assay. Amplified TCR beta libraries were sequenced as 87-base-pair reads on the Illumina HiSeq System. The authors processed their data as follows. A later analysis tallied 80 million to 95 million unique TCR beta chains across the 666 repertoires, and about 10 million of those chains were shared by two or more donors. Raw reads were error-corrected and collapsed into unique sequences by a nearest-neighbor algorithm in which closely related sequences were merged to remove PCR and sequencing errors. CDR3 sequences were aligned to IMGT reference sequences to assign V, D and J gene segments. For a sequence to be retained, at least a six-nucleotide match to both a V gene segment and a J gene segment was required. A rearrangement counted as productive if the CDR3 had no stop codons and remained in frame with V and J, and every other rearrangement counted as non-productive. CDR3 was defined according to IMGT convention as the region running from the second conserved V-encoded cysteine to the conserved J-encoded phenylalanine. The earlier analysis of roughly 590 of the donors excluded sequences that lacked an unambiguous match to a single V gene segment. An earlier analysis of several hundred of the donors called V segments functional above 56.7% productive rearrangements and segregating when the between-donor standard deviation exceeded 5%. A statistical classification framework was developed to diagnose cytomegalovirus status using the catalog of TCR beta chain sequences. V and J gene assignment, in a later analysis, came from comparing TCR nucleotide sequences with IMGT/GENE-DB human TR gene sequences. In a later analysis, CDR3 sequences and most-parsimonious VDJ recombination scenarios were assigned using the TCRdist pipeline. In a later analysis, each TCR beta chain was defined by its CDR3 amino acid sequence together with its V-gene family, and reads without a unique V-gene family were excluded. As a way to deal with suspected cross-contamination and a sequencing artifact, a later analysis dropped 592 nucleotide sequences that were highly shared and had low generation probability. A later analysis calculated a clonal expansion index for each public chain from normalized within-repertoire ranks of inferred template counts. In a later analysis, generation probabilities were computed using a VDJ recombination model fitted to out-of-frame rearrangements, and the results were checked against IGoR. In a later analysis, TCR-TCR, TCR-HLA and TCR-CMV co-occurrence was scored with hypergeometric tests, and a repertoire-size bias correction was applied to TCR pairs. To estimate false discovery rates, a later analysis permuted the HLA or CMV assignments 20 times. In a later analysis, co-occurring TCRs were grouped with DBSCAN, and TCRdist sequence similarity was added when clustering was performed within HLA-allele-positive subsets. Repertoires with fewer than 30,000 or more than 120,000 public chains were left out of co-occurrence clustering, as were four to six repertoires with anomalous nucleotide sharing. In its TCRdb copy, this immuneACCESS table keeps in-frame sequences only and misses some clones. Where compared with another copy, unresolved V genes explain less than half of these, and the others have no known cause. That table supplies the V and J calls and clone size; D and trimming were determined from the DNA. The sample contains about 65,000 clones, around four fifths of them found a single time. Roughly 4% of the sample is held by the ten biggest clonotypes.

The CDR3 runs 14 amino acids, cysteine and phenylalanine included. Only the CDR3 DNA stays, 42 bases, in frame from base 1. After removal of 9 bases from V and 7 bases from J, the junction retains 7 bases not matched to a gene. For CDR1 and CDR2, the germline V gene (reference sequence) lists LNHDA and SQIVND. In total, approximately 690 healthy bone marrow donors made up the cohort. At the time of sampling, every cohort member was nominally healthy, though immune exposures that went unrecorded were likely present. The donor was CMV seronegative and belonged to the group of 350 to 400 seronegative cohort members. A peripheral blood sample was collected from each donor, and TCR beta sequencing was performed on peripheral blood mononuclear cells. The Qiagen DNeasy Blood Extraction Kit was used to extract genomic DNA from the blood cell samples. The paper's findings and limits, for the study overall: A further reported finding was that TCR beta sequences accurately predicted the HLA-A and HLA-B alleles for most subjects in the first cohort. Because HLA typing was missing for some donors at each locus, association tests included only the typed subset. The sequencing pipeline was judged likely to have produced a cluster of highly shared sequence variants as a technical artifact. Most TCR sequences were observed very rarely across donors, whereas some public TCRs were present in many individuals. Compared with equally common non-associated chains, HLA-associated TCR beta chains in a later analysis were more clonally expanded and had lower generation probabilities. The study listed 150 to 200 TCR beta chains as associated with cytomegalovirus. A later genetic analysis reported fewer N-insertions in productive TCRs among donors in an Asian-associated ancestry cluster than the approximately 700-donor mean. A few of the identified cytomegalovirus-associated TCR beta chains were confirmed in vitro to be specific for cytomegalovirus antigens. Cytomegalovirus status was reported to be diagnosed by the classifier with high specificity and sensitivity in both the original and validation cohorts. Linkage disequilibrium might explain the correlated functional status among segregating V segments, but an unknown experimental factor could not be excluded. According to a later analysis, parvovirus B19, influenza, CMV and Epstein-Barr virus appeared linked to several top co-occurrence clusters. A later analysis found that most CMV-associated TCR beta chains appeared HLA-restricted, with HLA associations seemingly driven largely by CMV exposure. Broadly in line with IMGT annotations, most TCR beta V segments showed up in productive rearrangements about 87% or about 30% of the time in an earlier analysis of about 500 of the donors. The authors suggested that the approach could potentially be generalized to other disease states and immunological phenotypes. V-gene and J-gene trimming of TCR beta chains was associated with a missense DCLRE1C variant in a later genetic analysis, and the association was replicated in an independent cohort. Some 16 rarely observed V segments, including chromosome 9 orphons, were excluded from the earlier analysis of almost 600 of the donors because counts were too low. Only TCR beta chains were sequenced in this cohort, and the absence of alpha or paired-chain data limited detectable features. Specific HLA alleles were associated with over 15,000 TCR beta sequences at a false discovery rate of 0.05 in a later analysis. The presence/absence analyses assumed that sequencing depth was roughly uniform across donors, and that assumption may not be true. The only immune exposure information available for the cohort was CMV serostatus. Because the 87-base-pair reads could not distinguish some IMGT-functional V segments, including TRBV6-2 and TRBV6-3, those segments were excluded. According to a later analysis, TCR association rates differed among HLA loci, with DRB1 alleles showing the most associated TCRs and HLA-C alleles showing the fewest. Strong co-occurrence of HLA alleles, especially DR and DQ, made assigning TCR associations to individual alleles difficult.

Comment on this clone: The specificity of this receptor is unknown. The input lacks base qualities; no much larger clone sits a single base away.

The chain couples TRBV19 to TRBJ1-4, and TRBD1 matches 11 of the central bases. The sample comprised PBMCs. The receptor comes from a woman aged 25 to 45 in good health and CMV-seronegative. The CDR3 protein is CASKSGQGGEKLFF. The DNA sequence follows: TGTGCCAGCAAGTCGGGACAGGGGGGTGAAAAACTGTTTTTT.